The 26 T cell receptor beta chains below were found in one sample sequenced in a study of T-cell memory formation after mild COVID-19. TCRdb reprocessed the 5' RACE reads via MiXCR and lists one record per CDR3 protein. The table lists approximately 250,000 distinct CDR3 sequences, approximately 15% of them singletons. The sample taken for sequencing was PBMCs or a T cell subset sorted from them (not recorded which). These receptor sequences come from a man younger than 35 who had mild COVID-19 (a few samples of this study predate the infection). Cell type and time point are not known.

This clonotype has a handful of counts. In DNA, the CDR3 is TGTGCCAGCAGTCGGACGCGGGGGGGCGACACCGGGGAGCTGTTTTTT. Translated: CASSRTRGGDTGELFF. V is TRBV27 and J is TRBJ2-2, with 9 nucleotides matching TRBD2. The junction had 7 bases not matched to a gene; V was cut back by 5 bases and J by 3 bases. In germline, CDR1 is MNHEY, CDR2 SMNVEV (reference sequence). The CDR3 contains 16 residues.

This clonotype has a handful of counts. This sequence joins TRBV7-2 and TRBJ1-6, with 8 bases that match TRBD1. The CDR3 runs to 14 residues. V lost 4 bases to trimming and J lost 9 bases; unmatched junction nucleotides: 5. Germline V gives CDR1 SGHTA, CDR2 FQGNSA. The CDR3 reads CASSSGTGFSPLHF. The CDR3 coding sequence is TGTGCCAGCAGCTCCGGGACAGGATTTTCACCCCTCCACTTT.

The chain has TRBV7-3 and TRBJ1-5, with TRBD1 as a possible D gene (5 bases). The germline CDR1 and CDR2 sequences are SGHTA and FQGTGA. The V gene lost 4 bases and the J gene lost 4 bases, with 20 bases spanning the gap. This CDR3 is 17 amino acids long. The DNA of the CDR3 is TGTGCCAGCAGCTCCCGTTCCCTCAGGGTTGGGAATCAGCCCCAGCATTTT. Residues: CASSSRSLRVGNQPQHF.

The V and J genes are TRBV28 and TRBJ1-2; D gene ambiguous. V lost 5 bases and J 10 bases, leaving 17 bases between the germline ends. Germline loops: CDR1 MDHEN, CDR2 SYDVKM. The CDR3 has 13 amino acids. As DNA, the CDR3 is TGTGCCAGCAGTAAGGTGTTGGCATGGTTCTACACCTTC. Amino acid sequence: CASSKVLAWFYTF.

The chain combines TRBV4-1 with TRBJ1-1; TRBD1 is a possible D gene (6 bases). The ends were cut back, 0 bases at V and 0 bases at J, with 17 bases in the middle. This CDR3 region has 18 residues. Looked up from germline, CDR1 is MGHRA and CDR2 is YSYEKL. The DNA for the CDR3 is TGCGCCAGCAGCCAAGATATCGTCGGGACATTCATGAACACTGAAGCTTTCTTT. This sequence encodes CASSQDIVGTFMNTEAFF.

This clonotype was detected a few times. CDR3 region: CASSHSTQIDTDTQYF. The CDR3 DNA follows: TGTGCCAGCAGCCACTCGACTCAAATCGACACAGATACGCAGTATTTT. The V and J genes are TRBV5-6 and TRBJ2-3; D is ambiguous. With 4 bases removed from V and 2 bases from J, the gap between germline ends came to 17 bases. This CDR3 is built from 16 residues. Germline V gene lookup returns CDR1 SGHDT and CDR2 YYEEEE.

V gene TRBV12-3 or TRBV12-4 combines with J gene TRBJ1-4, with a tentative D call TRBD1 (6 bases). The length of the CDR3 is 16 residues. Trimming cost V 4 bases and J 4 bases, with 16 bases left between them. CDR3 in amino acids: CASSSAGGGFNEKLFF. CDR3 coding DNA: TGTGCCAGCAGTTCCGCGGGGGGGGGCTTTAATGAAAAACTGTTTTTT.

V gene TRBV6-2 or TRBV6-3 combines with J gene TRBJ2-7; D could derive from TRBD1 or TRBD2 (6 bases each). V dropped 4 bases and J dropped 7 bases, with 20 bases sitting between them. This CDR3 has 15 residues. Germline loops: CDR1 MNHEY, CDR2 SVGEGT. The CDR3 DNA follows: TGTGCCAGCAGTTGGGACTCCACGGGGGCCGGGGAGCAGTACGTC. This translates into CASSWDSTGAGEQYV.

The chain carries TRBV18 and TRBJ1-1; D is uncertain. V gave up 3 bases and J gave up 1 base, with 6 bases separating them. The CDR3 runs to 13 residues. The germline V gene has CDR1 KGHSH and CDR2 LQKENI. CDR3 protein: CASSPRWNTEAFF. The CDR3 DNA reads TGTGCCAGCTCACCCCGGTGGAACACTGAAGCTTTCTTT. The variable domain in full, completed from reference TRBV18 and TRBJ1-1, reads NAGVMQNPRHLVRRRGQEARLRCSPMKGHSHVYWYRQLPEEGLKFMVYLQKENIIDESGMPKERFSAEFPKEGPSILRIQQVVRGDSAAYFCASSPRWNTEAFFGQGTRLTVV.

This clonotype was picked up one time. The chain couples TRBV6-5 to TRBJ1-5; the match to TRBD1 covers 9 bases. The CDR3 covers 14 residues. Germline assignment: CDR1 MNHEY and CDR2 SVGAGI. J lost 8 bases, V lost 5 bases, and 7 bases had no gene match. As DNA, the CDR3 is TGTGCCAGCAGTGAGGGACAGGGATTCGAGCCCCAGCATTTT. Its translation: CASSEGQGFEPQHF.

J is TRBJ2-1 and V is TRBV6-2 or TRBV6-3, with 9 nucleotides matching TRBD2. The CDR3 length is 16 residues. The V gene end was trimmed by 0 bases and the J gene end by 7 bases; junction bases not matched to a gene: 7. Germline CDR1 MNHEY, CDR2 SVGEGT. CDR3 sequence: CASSYSPLAGFNEQFF. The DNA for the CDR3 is TGTGCCAGCAGTTACTCTCCGCTAGCGGGGTTTAATGAGCAGTTCTTC.

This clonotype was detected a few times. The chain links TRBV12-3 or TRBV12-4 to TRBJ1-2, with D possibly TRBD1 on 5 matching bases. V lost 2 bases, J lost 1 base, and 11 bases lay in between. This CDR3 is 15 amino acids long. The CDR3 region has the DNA TGTGCCAGCAGTTTATCCGGGGGGTTTAACTATGGCTACACCTTC. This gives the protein CASSLSGGFNYGYTF.

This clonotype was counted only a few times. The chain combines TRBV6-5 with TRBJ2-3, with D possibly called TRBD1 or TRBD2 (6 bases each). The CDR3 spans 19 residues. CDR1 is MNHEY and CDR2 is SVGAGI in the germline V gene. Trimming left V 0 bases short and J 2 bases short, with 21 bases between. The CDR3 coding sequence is TGTGCCAGCAGTTACTCGATGCCCATTAGGGGGGCTACCACAGATACGCAGTATTTT. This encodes CASSYSMPIRGATTDTQYF.

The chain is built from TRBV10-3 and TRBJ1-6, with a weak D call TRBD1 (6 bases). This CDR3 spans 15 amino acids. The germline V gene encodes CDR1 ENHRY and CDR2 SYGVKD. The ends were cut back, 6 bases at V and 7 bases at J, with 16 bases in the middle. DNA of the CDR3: TGTGCCATCAGCGATGGACAGACGGGGAATTCACCCCTCCACTTT. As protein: CAISDGQTGNSPLHF.

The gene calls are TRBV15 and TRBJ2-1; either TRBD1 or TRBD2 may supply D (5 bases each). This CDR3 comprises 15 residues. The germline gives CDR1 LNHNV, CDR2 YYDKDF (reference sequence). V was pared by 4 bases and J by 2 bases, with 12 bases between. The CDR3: CATSTGTGTYNEQFF. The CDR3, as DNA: TGTGCCACCAGCACTGGGACGGGGACCTACAATGAGCAGTTCTTC.

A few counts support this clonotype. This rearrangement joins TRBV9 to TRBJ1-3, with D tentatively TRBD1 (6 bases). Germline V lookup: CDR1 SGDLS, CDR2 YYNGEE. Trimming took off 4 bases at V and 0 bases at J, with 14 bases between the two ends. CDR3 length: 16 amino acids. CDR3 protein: CASSLVDSRSGNTIYF. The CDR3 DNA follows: TGTGCCAGCAGCCTCGTGGACAGTCGCTCTGGAAACACCATATATTTT.

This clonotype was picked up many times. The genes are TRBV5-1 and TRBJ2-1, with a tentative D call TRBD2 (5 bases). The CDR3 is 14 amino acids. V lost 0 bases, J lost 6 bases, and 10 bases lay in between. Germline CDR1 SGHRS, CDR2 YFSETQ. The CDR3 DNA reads TGCGCCAGCAGCTTGGCCGCGGGCGGCAATGAGCAGTTCTTC. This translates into CASSLAAGGNEQFF.

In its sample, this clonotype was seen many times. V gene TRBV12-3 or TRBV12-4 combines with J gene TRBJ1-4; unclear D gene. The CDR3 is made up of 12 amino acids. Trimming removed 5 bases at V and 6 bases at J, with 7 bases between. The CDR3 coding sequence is TGTGCCAGCAGTCATGGCTATGAAAAACTGTTTTTT. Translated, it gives CASSHGYEKLFF.

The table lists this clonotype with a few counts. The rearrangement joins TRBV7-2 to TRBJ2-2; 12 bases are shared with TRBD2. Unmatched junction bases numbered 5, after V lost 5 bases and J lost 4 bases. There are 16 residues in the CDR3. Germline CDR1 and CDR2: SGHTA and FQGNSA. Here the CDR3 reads CASSLPGLAGTGELFF. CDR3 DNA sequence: TGTGCCAGCAGCCTACCGGGACTAGCGGGCACCGGGGAGCTGTTTTTT.

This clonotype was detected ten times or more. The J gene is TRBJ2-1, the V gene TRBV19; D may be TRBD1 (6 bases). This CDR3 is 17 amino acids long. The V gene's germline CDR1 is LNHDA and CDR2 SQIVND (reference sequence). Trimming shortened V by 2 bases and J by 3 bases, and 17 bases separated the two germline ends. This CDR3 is CASSIKPLLQGYNEQFF. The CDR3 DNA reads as TGTGCCAGTAGTATAAAGCCCCTCTTACAGGGCTACAATGAGCAGTTCTTC.

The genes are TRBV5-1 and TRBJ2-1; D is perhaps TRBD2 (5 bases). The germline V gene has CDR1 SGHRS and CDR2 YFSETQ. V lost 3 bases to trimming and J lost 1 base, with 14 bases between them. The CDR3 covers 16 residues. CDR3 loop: CASSSLEGSSYNEQFF. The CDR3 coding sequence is TGCGCCAGCAGCTCCTTAGAGGGATCGTCCTACAATGAGCAGTTCTTC.

CDR3 nucleotide sequence: TGTGCCAGCAGTCCGACTAGCGATCGAGAGACCCAGTACTTC. This codes for CASSPTSDRETQYF. The rearrangement links TRBV27 to TRBJ2-5; 8 bases match TRBD2. This CDR3 has 14 residues. The V segment lost 5 bases and the J segment 4 bases; nucleotides outside the gene matches: 6. Germline CDR1 MNHEY, CDR2 SMNVEV (reference sequence).

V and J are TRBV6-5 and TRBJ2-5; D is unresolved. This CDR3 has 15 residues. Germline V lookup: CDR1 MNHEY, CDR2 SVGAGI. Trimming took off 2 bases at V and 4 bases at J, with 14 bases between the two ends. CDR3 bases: TGTGCCAGCAGTTACGTGGACCTAGGGCGAGAGACCCAGTACTTC. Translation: CASSYVDLGRETQYF.

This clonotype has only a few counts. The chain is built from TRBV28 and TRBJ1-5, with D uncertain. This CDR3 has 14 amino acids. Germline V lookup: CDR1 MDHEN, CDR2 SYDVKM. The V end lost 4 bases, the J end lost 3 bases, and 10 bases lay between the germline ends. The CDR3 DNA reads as TGTGCCAGCAGTTCGCGGACCTTCAATCAGCCCCAGCATTTT. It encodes CASSSRTFNQPQHF.

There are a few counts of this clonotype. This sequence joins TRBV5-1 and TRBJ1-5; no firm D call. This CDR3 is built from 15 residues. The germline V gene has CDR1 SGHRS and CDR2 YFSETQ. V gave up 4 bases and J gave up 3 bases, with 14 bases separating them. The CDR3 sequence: CASSQQGGLNQPQHF. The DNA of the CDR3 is TGCGCCAGCAGCCAGCAAGGAGGACTCAATCAGCCCCAGCATTTT.

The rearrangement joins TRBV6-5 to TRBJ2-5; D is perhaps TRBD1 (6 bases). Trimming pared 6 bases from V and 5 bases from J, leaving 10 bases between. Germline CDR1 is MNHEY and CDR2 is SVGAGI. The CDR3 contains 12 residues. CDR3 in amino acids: CASRTGLETQYF. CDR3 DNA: TGTGCCAGCAGAACAGGGCTGGAGACCCAGTACTTC.